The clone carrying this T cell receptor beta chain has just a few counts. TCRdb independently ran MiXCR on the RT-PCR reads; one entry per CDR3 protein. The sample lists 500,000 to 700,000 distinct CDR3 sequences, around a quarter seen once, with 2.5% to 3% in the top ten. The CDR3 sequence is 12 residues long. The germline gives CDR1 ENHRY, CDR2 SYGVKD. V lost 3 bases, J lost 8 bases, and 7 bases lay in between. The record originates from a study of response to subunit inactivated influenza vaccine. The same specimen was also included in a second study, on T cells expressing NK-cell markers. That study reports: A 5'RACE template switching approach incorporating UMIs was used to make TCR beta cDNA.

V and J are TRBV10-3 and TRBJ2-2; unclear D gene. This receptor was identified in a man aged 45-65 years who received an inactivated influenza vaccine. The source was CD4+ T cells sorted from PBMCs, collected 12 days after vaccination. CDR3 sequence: CAISESRGELFF. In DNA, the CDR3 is TGTGCCATCAGTGAATCCAGGGGGGAGCTGTTTTTT.